The sample holds many counts of the clone carrying this T cell receptor beta chain. This specimen comes from a study of T cells in Graves' hyperthyroidism and ophthalmopathy. CDR1 GTSNPN and CDR2 SVGIG come from the germline V gene (reference sequence). The V end lost 5 bases, the J end lost 7 bases, and 21 bases lay between the germline ends. The CDR3 runs to 15 residues. RNA transcripts provided the source from which TCR beta CDR3 regions were amplified. When the TCR CDR3 underwent first-round RT-PCR, the HTBI primer set was used. One entry per CDR3 protein, called by TCRdb with MiXCR from the multiplex PCR reads. The table lists some 360,000 distinct CDR3 sequences, around 18% of them singletons.

The source of this sequence is a woman between 40 and 55 years old with Graves' ophthalmopathy. Sequencing was performed on blood. The chain has TRBV30 and TRBJ1-5; D is perhaps TRBD1 (5 bases). CDR3 in amino acids: CAWAGGETPGQPQHF. The CDR3 DNA reads TGTGCCTGGGCCGGGGGGGAGACCCCGGGGCAGCCCCAGCATTTT.